This T cell receptor (beta chain) emerged from a study of T cell responses to AZD1222 COVID-19 vaccine. Study background: Timing groups of about 4 and about 12 weeks for second doses were pooled. Study observations and caveats: The CD4 TCRs associated with vaccination extended across spike and predominated at 160-218 and 743-854. Possibly, clonal diversity was underestimated; donors were largely white British and included more females. An increase in Spike-specific TCR breadth and depth was observed after two AZD1222 doses.

The CDR3 contains 14 residues. The germline gives CDR1 SGHRS, CDR2 YFSETQ. Trimming stripped 0 bases from V and 1 base from J, with 8 bases between. Some clones are missing from TCRdb's copy, which holds only in-frame ones; the method was immunoSEQ multiplex PCR. The sample holds about 120,000 clones; roughly 86% are singletons and the top ten take 3.5% to 5%. This clone appeared a single time. Its antigen is unknown. The chain employs TRBV5-1 and TRBJ2-7; D is possibly TRBD2 (6 bases). This TCR was recovered from an adult in good health. Sequencing used peripheral blood, obtained on day 0 of AZD1222 vaccination. The CDR3, as DNA: TGCGCCAGCAGCTTGGAGGCGGGGTCCTACGAGCAGTACTTC. This encodes CASSLEAGSYEQYF.